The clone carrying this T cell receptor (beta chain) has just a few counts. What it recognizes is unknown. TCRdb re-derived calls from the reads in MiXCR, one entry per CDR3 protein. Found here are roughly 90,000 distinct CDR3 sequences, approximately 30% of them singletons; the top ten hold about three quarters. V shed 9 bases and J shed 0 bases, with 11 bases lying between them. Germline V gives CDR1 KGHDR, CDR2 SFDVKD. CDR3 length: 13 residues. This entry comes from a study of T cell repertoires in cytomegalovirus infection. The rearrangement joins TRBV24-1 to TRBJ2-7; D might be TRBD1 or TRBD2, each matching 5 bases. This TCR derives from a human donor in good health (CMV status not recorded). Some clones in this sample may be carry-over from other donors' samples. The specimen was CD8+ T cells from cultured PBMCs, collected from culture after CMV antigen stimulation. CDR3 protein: CATEGPNSYEQYF. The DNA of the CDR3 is TGTGCCACCGAGGGACCAAACTCCTACGAGCAGTACTTC.